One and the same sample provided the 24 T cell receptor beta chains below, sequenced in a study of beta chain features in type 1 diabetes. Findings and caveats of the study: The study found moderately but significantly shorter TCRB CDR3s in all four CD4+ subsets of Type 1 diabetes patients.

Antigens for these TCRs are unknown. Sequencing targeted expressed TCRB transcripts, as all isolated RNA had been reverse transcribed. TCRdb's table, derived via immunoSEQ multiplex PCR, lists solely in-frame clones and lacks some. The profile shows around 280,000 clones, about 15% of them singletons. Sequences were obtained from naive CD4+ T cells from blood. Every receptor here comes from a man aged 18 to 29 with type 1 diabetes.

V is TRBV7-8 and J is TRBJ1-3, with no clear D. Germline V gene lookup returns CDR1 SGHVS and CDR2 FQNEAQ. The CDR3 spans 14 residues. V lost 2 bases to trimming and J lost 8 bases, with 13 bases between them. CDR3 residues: CASSLPMASHTIYF. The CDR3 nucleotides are TGTGCCAGCAGCTTACCGATGGCTTCCCACACCATATATTTT.

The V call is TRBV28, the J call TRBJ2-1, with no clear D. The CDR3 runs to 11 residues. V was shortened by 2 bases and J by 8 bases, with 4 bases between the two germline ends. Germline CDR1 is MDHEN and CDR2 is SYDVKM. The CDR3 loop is CASSLLYEQFF. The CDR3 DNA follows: TGTGCCAGCAGTTTACTCTATGAGCAGTTCTTC.

CDR3 protein: CASSGTGGNQPQHF. CDR3 DNA: TGTGCCAGCAGTGGGACAGGGGGGAATCAGCCCCAGCATTTT. The gene calls are TRBV2 and TRBJ1-5; 10 positions match TRBD1. Germline V gene data show CDR1 as SNHLY and CDR2 as FYNNEI. Germline trimming cut 4 bases from V and 4 bases from J; bases unmatched to any gene: 1. The CDR3 totals 14 residues.

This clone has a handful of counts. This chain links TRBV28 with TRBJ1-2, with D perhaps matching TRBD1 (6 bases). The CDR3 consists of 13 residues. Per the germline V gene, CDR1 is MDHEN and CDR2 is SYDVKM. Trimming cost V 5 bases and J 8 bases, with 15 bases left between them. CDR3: CASSQQGFKGYTF. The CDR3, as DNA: TGTGCCAGCAGTCAACAGGGTTTTAAGGGCTACACCTTC.

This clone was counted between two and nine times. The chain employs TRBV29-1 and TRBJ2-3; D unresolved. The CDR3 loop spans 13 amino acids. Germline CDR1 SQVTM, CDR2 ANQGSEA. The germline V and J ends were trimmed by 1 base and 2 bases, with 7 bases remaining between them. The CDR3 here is CSVEGLHTDTQYF. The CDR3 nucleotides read TGCAGCGTTGAAGGACTGCACACAGATACGCAGTATTTT.

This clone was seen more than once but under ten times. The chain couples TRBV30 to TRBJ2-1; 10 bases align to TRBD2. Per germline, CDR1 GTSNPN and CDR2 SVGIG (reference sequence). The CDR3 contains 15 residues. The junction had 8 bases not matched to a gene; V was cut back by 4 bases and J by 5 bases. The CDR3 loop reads CAWTTGLAVNNEQFF. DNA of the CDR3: TGTGCCTGGACGACAGGACTAGCGGTGAACAATGAGCAGTTCTTC.

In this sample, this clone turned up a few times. CDR3 DNA: TGCGCCAGCAGCTTGGAGGGGCGGGGACTTCGGGAGCAGTACTTC. Its translation is CASSLEGRGLREQYF. The V call is TRBV5-1, the J call TRBJ2-7; tentative D call: TRBD2 (6 bases). Germline V gives CDR1 SGHRS, CDR2 YFSETQ. Trimming stripped 0 bases from V and 7 bases from J, with 17 bases between. CDR3 length: 15 residues.

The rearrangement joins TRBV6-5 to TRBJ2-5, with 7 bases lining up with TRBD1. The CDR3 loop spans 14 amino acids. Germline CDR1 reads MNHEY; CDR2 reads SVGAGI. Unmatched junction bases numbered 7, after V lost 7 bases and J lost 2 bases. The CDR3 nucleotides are TGTGCCAGCATCGGACCGGGACAGCAAGAGACCCAGTACTTC. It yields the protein CASIGPGQQETQYF.

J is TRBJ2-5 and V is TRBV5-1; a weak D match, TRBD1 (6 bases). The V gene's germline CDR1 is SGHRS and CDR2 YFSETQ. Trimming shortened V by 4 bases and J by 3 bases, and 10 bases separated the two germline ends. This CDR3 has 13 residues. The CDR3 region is CASSPGVKETQYF. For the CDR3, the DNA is TGCGCCAGCAGCCCAGGGGTAAAAGAGACCCAGTACTTC.

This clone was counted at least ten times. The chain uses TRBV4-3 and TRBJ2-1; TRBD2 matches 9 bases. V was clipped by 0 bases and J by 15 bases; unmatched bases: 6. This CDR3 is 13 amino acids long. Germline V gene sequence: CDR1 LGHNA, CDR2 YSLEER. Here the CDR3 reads CASSQEPSGVLFF. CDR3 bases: TGCGCCAGCAGCCAAGAACCTAGCGGGGTCTTGTTCTTC.

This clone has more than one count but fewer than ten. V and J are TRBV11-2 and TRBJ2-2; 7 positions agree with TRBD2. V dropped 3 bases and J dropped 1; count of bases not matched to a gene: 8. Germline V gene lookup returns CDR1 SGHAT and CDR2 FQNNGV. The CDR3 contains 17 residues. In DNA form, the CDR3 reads TGTGCCAGCAGCTTTAGACGGCTAGCGGTGAACACCGGGGAGCTGTTTTTT. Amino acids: CASSFRRLAVNTGELFF.

The CDR3 DNA follows: TGCGCCAGCAGCTTGGTACAGGGCTACGAGCAGTACTTC. It is translated as CASSLVQGYEQYF. This chain uses TRBV5-1 with TRBJ2-7; tentatively, D is TRBD1 (6 bases). CDR3 length: 13 residues. The ends were cut back, 0 bases at V and 3 bases at J, with 7 bases in the middle. The germline V gene encodes CDR1 SGHRS and CDR2 YFSETQ.

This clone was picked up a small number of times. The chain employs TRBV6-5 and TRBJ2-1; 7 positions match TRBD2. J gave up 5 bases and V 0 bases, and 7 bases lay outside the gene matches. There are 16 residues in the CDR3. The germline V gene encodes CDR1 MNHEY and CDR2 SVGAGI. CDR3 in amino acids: CASSYSREGLNNEQFF. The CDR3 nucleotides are TGTGCCAGCAGTTACTCGAGGGAGGGCCTCAACAATGAGCAGTTCTTC.

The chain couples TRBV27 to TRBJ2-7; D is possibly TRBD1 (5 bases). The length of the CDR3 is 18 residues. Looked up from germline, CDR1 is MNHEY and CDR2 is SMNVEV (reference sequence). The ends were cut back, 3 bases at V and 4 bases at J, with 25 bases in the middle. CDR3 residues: CASSLRGPAQGGKYEQYF. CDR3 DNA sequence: TGTGCCAGCAGTTTGAGAGGCCCCGCCCAGGGCGGCAAGTACGAGCAGTACTTC.

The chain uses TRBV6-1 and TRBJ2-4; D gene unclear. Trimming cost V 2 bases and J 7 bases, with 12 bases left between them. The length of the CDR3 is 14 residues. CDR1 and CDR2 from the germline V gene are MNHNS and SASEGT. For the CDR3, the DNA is TGTGCCAGCAGTGAAACGGGTCTACGGAACATTCAGTACTTC. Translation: CASSETGLRNIQYF.

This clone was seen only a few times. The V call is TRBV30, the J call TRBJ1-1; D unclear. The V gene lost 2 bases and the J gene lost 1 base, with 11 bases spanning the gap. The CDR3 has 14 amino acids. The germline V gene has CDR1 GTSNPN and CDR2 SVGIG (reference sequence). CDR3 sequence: CAWSPPNSNTEAFF. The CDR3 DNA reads TGTGCCTGGAGTCCCCCTAACTCGAACACTGAAGCTTTCTTT.

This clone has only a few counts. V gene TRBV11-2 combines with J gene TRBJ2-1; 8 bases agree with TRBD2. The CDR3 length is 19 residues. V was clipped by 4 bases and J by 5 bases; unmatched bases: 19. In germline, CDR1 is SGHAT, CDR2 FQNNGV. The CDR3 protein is CASSSRLRPGGRLDNEQFF. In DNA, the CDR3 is TGTGCCAGCAGCTCCAGACTGAGGCCGGGGGGGCGATTGGACAATGAGCAGTTCTTC.

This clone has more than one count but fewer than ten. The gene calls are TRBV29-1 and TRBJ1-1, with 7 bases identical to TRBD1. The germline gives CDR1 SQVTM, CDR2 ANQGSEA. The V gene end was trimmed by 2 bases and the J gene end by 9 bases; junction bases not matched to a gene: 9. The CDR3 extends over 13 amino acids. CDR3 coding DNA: TGCAGCGTTGAAATGGTTTACAGGGGTAAAGCTTTCTTT. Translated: CSVEMVYRGKAFF.

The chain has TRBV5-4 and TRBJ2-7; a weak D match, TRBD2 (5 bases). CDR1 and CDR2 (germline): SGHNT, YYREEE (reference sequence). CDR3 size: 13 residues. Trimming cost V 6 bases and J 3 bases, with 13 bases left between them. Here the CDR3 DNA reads TGTGCCAGCACTATTGGAGGCAGCTACGAGCAGTACTTC. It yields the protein CASTIGGSYEQYF.

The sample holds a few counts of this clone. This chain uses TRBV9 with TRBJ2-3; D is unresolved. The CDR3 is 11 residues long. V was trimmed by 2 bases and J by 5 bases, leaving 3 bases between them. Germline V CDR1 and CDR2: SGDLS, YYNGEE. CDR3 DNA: TGTGCCAGCAGCGTCGGAGATACGCAGTATTTT. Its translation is CASSVGDTQYF.

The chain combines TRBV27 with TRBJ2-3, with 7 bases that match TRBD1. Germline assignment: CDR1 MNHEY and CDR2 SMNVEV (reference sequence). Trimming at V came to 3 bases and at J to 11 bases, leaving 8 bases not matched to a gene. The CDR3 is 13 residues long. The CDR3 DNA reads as TGTGCCAGCAGTTTCTACAGGGGTCCCCGGCAGTATTTT. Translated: CASSFYRGPRQYF.

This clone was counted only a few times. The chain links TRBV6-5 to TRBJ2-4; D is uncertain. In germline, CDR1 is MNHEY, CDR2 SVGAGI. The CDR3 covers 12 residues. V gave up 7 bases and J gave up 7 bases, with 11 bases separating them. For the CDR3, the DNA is TGTGCCAGCACCAACCCCGGGAACATTCAGTACTTC. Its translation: CASTNPGNIQYF.

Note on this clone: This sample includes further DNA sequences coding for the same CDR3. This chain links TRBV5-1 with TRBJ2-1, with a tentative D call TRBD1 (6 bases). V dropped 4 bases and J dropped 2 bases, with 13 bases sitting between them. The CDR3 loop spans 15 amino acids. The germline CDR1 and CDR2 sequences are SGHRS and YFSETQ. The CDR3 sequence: CASSPVAGAYNEQFF. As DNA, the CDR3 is TGCGCCAGCAGCCCCGTTGCAGGGGCCTACAATGAGCAGTTCTTC.

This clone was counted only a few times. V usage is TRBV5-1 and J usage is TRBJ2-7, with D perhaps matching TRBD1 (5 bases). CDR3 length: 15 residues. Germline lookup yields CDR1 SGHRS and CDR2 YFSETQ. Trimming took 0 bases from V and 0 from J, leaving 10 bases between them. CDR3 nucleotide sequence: TGCGCCAGCAGCTTGGAGTGGGGCCGCTCCTACGAGCAGTACTTC. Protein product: CASSLEWGRSYEQYF.